The clone carrying this T cell receptor (beta chain) has at least ten counts. Its antigen is unidentified. Amplified TCR beta CDR3 regions derived from RNA transcripts. First-round RT-PCR of the TCR CDR3 relied on the HTBI primer set. TCRdb reanalysed the multiplex PCR reads using MiXCR and keeps one entry per CDR3 protein. The profile shows around 480,000 distinct CDR3 sequences, 14% of them singletons. Uncontrolled infection, other autoimmune disease, pregnancy or lactation led to exclusion. Over 8 ml fresh peripheral blood yielded the PBMCs. The data derive from a study of T cells in Graves' hyperthyroidism and ophthalmopathy. At the level of the study: Peripheral blood was secured at the point of initial diagnosis, before any treatment. Whole-study findings and limits: Blood also held most thyroid clonotypes expanded beyond 0.001.

In germline, CDR1 is DFQATT, CDR2 SNEGSKA (reference sequence). This CDR3 is built from 15 residues. Germline trimming cut 6 bases from V and 2 bases from J; bases unmatched to any gene: 9. The chain is built from TRBV20-1 and TRBJ2-1; 8 nucleotides match TRBD2. Sequenced: blood. This receptor was obtained from a woman aged 18-29 years with Graves' hyperthyroidism. The CDR3 is CSAAGAGEAYNEQFF. CDR3 coding DNA: TGCAGTGCGGCTGGAGCGGGAGAGGCCTACAATGAGCAGTTCTTC.